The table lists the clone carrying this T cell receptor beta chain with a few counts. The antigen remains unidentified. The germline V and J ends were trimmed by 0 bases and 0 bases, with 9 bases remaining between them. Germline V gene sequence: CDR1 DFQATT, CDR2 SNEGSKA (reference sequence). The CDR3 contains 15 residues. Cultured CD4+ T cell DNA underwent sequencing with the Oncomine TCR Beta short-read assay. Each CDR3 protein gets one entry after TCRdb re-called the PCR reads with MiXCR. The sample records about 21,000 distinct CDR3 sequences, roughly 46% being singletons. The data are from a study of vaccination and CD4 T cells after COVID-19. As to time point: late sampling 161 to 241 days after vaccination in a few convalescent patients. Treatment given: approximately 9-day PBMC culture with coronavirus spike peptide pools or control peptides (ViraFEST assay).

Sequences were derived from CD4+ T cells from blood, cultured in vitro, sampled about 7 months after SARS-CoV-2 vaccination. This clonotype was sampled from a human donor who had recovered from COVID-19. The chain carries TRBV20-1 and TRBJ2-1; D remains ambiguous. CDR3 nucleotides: TGCAGTGCTAGAGATAGGACCAACTCCTACAATGAGCAGTTCTTC. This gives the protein CSARDRTNSYNEQFF.